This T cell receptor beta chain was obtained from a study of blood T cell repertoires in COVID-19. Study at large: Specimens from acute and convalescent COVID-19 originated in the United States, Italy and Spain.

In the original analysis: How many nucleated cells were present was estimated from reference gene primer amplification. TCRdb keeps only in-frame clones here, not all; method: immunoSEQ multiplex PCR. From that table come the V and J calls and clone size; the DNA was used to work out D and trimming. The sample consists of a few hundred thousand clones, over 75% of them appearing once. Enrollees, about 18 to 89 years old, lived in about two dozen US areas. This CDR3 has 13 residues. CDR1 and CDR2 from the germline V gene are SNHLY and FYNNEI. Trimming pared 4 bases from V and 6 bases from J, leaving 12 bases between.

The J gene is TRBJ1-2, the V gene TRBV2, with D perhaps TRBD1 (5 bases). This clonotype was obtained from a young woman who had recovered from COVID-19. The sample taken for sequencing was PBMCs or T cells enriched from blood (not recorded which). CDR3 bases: TGTGCCAGCAGTGCTACAGGTGGTCATGGCTACACCTTC. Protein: CASSATGGHGYTF.